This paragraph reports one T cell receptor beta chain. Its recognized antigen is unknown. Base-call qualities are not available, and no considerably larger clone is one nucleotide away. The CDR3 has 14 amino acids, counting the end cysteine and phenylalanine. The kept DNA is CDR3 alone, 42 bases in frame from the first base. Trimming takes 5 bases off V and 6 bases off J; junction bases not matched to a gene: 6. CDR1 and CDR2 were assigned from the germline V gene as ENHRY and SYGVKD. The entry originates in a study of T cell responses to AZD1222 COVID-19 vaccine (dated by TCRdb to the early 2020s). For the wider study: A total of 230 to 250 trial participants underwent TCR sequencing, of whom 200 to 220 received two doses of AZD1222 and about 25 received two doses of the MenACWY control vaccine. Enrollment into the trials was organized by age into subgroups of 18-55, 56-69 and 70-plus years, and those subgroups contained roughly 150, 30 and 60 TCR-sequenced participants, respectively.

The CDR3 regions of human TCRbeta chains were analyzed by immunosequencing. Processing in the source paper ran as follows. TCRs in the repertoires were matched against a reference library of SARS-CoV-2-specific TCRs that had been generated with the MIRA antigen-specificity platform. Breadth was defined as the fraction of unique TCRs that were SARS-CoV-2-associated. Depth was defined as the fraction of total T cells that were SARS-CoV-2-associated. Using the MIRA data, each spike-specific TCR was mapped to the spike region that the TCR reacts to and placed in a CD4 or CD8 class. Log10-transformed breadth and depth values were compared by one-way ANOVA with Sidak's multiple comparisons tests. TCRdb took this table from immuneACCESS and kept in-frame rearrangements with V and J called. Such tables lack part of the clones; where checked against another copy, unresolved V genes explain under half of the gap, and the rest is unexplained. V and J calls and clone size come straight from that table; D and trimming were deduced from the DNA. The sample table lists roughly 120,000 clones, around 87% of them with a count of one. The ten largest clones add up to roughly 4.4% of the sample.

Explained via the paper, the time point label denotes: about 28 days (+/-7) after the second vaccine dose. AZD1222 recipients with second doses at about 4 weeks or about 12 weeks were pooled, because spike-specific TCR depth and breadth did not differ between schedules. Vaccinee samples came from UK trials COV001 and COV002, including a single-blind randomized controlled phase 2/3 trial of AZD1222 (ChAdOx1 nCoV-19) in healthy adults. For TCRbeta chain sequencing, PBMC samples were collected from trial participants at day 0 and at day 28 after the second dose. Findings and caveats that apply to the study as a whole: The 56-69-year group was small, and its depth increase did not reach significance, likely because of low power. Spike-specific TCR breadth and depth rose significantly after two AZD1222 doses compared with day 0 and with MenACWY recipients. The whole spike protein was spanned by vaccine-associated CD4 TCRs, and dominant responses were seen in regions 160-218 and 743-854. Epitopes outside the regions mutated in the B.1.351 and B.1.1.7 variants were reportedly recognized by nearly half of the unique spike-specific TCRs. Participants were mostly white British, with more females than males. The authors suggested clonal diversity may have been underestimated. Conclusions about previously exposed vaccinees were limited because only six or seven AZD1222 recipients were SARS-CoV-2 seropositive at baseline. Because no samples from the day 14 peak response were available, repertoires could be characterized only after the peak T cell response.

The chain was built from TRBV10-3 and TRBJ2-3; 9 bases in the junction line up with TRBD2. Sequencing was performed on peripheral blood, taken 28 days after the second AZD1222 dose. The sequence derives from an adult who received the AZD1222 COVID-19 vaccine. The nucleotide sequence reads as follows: TGTGCCATCAGTTCTAGCGGGGCTGCTGATACGCAGTATTTT. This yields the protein CAISSSGAADTQYF.